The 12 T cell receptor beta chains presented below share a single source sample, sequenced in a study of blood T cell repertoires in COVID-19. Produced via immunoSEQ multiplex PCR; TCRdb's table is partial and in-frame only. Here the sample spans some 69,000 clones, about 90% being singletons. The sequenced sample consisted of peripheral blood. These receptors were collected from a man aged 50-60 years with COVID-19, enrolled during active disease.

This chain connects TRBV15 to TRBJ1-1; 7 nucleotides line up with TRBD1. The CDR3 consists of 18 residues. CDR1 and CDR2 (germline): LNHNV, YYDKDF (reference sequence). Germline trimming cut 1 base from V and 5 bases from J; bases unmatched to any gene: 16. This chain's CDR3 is CATSRGLGSRGWETEAFF. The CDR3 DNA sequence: TGTGCCACCAGCAGAGGTCTGGGAAGCAGGGGGTGGGAGACTGAAGCTTTCTTT.

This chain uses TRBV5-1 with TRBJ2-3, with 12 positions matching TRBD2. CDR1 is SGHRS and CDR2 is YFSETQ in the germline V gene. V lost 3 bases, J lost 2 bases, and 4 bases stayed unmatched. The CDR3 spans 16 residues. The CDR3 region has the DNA TGCGCCAGCAGCTATCTAGCGGGGGGGAACACAGATACGCAGTATTTT. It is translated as CASSYLAGGNTDTQYF.

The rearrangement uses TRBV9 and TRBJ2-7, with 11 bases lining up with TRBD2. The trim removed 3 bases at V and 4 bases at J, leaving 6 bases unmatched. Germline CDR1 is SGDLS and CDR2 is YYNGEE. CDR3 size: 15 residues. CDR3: CASSDGTSGIYEQYF. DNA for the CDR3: TGTGCCAGCAGCGACGGGACTAGCGGAATATACGAGCAGTACTTC.

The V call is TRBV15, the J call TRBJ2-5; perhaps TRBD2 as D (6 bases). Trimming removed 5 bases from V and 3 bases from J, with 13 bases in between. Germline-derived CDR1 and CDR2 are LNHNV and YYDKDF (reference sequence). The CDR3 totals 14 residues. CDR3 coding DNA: TGTGCCACCAGCGGCGGAGGGGATGAAGAGACCCAGTACTTC. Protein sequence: CATSGGGDEETQYF.

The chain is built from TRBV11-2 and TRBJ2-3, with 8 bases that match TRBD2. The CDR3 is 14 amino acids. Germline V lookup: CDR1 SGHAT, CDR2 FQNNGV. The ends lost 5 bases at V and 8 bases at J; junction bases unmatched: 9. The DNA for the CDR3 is TGTGCCAGCAGCCGGCAACAGGCGGGGGGTACGCAGTATTTT. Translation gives CASSRQQAGGTQYF.

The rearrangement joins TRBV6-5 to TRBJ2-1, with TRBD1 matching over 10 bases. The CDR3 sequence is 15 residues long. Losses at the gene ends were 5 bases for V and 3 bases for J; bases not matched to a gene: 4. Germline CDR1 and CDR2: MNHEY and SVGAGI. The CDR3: CASSLRTGGYNEQFF. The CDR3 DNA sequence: TGTGCCAGCAGTCTACGGACAGGGGGCTACAATGAGCAGTTCTTC.

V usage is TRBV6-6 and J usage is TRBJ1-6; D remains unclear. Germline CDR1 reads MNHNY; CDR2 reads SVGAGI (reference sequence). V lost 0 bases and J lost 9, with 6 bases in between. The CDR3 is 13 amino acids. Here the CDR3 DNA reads TGTGCCAGCAGTTACTCCGGGGTTTCACCCCTCCACTTT. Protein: CASSYSGVSPLHF.

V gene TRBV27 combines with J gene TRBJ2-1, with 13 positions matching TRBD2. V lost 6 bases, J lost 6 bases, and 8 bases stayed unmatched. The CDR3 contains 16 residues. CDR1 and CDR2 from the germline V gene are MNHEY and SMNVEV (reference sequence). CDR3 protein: CASRWTSGSTVNEQFF. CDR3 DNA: TGTGCCAGCAGGTGGACTAGCGGGAGTACGGTCAATGAGCAGTTCTTC.

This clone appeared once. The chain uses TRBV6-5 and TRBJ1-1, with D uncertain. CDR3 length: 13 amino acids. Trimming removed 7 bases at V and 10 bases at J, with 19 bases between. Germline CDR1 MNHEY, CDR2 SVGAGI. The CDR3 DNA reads TGTGCCAGCAAGCAGGAGTCGGGAATCCGAGCTTTCTTT. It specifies CASKQESGIRAFF.

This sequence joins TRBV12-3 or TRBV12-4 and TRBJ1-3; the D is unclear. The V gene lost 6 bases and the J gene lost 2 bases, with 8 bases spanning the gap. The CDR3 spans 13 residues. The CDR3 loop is CASSRGTGNTIYF. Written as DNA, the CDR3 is TGTGCCAGCAGCCGAGGGACTGGAAACACCATATATTTT.

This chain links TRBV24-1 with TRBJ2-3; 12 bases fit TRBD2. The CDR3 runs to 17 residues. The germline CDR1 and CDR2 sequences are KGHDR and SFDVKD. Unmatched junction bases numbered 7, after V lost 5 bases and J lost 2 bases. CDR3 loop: CATSGGGLAGFTDTQYF. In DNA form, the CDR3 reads TGTGCCACCAGTGGTGGGGGACTAGCGGGTTTCACAGATACGCAGTATTTT.

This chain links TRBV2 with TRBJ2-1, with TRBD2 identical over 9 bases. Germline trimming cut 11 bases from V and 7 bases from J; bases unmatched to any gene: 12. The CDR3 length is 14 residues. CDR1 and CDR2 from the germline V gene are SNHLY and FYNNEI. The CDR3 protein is CAPRGRAVGNEQFF. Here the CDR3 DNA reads TGTGCCCCCCGCGGGAGGGCCGTTGGGAATGAGCAGTTCTTC.